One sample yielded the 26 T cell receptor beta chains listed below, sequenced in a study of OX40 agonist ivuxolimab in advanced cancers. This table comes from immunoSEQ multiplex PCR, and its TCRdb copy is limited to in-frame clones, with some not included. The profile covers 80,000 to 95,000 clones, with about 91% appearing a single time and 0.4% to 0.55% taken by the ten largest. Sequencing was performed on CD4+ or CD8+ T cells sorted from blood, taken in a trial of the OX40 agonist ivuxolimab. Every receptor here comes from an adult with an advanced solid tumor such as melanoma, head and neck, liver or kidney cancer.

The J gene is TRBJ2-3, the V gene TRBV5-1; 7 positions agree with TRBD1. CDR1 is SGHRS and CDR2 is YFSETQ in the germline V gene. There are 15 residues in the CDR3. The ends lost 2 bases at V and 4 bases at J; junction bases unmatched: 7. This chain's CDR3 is CASSFFRGLADTQYF. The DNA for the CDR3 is TGCGCCAGCAGCTTTTTTAGGGGGCTGGCAGATACGCAGTATTTT.

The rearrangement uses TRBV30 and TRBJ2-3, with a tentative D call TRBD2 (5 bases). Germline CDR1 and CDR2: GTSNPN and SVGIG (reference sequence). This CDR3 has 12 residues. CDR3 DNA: TGTGCGTGCGCCGGACTGCGAGATACGCAGTATTTT. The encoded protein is CACAGLRDTQYF.

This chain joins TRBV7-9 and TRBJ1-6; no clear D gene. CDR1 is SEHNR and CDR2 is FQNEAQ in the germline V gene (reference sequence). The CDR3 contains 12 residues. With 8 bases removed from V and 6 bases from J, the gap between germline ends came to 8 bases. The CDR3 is CASGDTNSPLHF. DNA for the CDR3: TGTGCCAGCGGAGATACTAATTCACCCCTCCACTTT.

DNA of the CDR3: TGTGCCAGCAGGACAGAGGGGAGCACAGATACGCAGTATTTT. Translation gives CASRTEGSTDTQYF. The chain employs TRBV19 and TRBJ2-3; D is possibly TRBD1 (6 bases). Germline lookup yields CDR1 LNHDA and CDR2 SQIVND (reference sequence). The CDR3 length is 14 residues. The V end was cut by 9 bases, the J end by 0 bases, with 13 bases between.

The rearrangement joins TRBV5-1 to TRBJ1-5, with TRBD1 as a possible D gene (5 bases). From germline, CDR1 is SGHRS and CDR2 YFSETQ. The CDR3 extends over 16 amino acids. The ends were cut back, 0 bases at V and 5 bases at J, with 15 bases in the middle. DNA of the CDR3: TGCGCCAGCAGCTTGGAGCCAGGGATGGTAGATCAGCCCCAGCATTTT. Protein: CASSLEPGMVDQPQHF.

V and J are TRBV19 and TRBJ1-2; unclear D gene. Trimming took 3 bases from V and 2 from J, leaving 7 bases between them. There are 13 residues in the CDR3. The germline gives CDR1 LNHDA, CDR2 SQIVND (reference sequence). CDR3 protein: CASSINTNYGYTF. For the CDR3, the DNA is TGTGCCAGTAGTATCAATACGAACTATGGCTACACCTTC.

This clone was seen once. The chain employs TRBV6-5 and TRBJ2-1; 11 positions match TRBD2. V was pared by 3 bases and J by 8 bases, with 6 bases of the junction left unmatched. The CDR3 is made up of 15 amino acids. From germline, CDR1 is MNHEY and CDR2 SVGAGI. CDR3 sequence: CASSYSGRAFDEQFF. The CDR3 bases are TGTGCCAGCAGTTATAGCGGGAGGGCCTTTGATGAGCAGTTCTTC.

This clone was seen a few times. The CDR3 region has the DNA TGCGCCAGCAGCTTGGCTACTTCGGGGGCGAGGGAGACCCAGTACTTC. It codes for CASSLATSGARETQYF. The rearrangement links TRBV5-1 to TRBJ2-5; D tentatively reads TRBD1 or TRBD2 (6 bases each). CDR1 and CDR2 (germline): SGHRS, YFSETQ. The CDR3 sequence is 16 residues long. Trimming cost V 0 bases and J 5 bases, with 17 bases left between them.

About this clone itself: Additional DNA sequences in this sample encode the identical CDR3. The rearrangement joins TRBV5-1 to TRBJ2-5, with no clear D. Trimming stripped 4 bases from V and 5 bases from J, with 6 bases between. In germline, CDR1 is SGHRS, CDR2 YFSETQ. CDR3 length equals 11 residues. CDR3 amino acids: CASSLQETQYF. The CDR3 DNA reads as TGCGCCAGCAGCCTCCAGGAGACCCAGTACTTC. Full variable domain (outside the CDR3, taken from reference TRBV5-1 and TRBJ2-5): KAGVTQTPRYLIKTRGQQVTLSCSPISGHRSVSWYQQTPGQGLQFLFEYFSETQRNKGNFPGRFSGRQFSNSRSEMNVSTLELGDSALYLCASSLQETQYFGPGTRLLVL.

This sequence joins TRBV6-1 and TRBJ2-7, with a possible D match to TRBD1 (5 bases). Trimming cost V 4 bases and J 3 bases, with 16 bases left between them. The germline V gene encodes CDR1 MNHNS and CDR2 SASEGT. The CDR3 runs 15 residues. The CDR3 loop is CASSVLQVSDYEQYF. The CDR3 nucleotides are TGTGCCAGCAGTGTCTTACAGGTCTCAGACTACGAGCAGTACTTC.

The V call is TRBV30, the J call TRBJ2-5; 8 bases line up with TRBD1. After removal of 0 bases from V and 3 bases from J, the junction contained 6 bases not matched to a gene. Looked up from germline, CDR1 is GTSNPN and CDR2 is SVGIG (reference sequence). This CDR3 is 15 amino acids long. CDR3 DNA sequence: TGTGCCTGGAGTGTACAGGGGGTTCGGGAAGAGACCCAGTACTTC. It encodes CAWSVQGVREETQYF.

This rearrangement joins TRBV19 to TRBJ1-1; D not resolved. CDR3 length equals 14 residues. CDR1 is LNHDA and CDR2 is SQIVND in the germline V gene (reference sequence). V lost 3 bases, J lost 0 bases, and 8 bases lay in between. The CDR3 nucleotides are TGTGCCAGTAGTATCGGGCCCATGAACACTGAAGCTTTCTTT. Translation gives CASSIGPMNTEAFF.

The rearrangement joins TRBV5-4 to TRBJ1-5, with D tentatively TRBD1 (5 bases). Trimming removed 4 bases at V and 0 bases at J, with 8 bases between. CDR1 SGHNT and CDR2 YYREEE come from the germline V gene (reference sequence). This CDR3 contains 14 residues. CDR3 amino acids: CASSLDSSNQPQHF. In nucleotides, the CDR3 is TGTGCCAGCAGCCTTGACAGTAGCAATCAGCCCCAGCATTTT.

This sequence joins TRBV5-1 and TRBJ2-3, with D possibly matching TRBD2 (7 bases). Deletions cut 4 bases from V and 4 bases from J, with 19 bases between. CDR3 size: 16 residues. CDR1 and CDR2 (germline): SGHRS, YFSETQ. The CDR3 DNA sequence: TGCGCCAGCAGCACCGGAGGGGGGGGGCGTTCAGATACGCAGTATTTT. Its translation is CASSTGGGGRSDTQYF.

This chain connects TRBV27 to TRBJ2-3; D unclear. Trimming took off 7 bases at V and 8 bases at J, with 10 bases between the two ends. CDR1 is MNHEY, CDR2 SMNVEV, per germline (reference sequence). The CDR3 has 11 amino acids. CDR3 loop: CASTSGPTQYF. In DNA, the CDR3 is TGTGCCAGCACCTCCGGGCCTACGCAGTATTTT.

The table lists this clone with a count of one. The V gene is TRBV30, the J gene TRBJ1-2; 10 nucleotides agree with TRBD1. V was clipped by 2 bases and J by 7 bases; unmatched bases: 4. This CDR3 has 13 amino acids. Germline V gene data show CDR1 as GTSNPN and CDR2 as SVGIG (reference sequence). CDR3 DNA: TGTGCCTGGAGTCCGACAGGGGGCGGTGGCTACACCTTC. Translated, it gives CAWSPTGGGGYTF.

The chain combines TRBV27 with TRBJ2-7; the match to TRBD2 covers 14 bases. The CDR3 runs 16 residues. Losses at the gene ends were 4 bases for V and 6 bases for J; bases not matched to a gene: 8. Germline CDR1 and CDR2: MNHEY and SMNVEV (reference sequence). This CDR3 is CASSSTTGTSGSEQYF. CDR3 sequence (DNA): TGTGCCAGCAGTTCGACAACCGGGACTAGCGGGAGCGAGCAGTACTTC.

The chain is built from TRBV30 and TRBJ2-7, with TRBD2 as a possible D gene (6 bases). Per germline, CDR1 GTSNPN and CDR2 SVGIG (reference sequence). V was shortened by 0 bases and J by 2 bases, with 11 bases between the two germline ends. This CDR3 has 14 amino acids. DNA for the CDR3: TGTGCCTGGAGTGTAGGCGGGACGCCCTACGAGCAGTACTTC. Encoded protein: CAWSVGGTPYEQYF.

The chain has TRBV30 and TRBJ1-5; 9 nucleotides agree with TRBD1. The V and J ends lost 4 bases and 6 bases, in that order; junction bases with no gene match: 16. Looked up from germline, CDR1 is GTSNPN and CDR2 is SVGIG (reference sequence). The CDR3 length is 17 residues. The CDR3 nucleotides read TGTGCCTGGACCCTAAGGGGCCCTACAGGGGGCGGTCAGCCCCAGCATTTT. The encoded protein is CAWTLRGPTGGGQPQHF.

CDR3 loop: CASSQEPSGLYGYTF. In nucleotides, the CDR3 is TGCGCCAGCAGCCAAGAACCATCAGGGCTCTATGGCTACACCTTC. This chain joins TRBV4-1 and TRBJ1-2, with D tentatively TRBD1 (5 bases). Germline loops: CDR1 MGHRA, CDR2 YSYEKL. V was trimmed by 0 bases and J by 4 bases, leaving 12 bases between them. The CDR3 consists of 15 residues.

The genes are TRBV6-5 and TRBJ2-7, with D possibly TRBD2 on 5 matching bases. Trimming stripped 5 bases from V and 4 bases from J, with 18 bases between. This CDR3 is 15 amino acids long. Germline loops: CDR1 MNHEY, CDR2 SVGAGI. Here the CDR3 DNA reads TGTGCCAGCAGTACCAGACGAGGGAACACATACGAGCAGTACTTC. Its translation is CASSTRRGNTYEQYF.

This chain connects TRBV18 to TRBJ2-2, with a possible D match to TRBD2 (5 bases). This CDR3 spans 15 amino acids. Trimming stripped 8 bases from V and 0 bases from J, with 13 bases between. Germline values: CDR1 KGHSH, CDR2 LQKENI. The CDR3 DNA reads TGTGCCAGCCCCGCGGAGGCCGCGAACACCGGGGAGCTGTTTTTT. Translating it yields CASPAEAANTGELFF.

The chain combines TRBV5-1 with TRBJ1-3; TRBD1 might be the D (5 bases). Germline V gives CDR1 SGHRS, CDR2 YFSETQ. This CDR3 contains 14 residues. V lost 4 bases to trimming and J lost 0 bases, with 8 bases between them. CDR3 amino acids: CASSEGTSGNTIYF. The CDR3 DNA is TGCGCCAGCAGCGAAGGGACCTCTGGAAACACCATATATTTT. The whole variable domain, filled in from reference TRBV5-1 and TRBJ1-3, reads KAGVTQTPRYLIKTRGQQVTLSCSPISGHRSVSWYQQTPGQGLQFLFEYFSETQRNKGNFPGRFSGRQFSNSRSEMNVSTLELGDSALYLCASSEGTSGNTIYFGEGSWLTVV.

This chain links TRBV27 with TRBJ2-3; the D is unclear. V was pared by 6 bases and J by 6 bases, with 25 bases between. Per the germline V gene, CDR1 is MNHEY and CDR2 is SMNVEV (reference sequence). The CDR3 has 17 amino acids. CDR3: CASRLYSTDHRSDTQYF. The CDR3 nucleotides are TGTGCCAGCAGGCTCTATAGTACGGACCACCGGTCGGATACGCAGTATTTT.

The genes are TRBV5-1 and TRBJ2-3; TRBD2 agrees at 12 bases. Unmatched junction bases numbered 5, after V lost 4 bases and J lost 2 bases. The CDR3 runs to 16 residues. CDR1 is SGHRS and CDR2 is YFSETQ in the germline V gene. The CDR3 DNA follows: TGCGCCAGCAGCACCGGACTAGCGGGGCCCACAGATACGCAGTATTTT. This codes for CASSTGLAGPTDTQYF. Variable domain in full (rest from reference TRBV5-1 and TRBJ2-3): KAGVTQTPRYLIKTRGQQVTLSCSPISGHRSVSWYQQTPGQGLQFLFEYFSETQRNKGNFPGRFSGRQFSNSRSEMNVSTLELGDSALYLCASSTGLAGPTDTQYFGPGTRLTVL.

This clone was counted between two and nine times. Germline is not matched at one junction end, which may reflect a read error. The CDR3 here is CASSVWGIF. CDR3 in DNA: TGTGCCAGCAGCGTTTGGGGGATTTTC. The chain joins TRBV9 to TRBJ1-2, with D possibly being TRBD1 (5 bases). The germline CDR1 and CDR2 sequences are SGDLS and YYNGEE. The CDR3 runs 9 residues.